One and the same sample provided the 14 T cell receptor beta chains below, sequenced in a study of CD8+ T cells in alopecia areata. Treatment defined: oral pan-JAK inhibitor, 5-10 mg twice daily. cDNA serving as the sequencing template came from extracted, reverse transcribed RNA. Repertoires were generated with immunoSEQ multiplex PCR, while TCRdb's copy carries only in-frame clones and drops some. The sample yields approximately 210,000 clones, roughly three fifths seen once. Sample: CD4+ T cells sorted from blood, taken between weeks 49 and 50, from a patient treated with tofacitinib. Every receptor here comes from a human donor with alopecia areata.

The chain joins TRBV19 to TRBJ2-7, with TRBD2 as a possible D gene (7 bases). V was cut by 5 bases and J by 3 bases, with 11 bases left in between. This CDR3 has 13 residues. Germline loops: CDR1 LNHDA, CDR2 SQIVND (reference sequence). CDR3 bases: TGTGCCAGTAGTCGGGGGGCCGACTACGAGCAGTACTTC. Amino acids: CASSRGADYEQYF.

V usage is TRBV7-2 and J usage is TRBJ1-1, with unresolved D. The V gene lost 1 base and the J gene lost 4 bases, with 4 bases spanning the gap. There are 12 residues in the CDR3. Germline V gene sequence: CDR1 SGHTA, CDR2 FQGNSA. CDR3 sequence: CASSLGRTEAFF. Here the CDR3 DNA reads TGTGCCAGCAGCTTAGGGCGCACTGAAGCTTTCTTT.

V and J are TRBV7-2 and TRBJ1-5, with D hard to call. The CDR3 is made up of 15 amino acids. Germline CDR1 SGHTA, CDR2 FQGNSA. The V end was cut by 1 base, the J end by 4 bases, with 11 bases between. The CDR3: CASSLGIMENQPQHF. CDR3 in DNA: TGTGCCAGCAGCTTAGGTATTATGGAAAATCAGCCCCAGCATTTT. The complete variable domain, with remaining parts taken from reference TRBV7-2 and TRBJ1-5, reads GAGVSQSPSNKVTEKGKDVELRCDPISGHTALYWYRQSLGQGLEFLIYFQGNSAPDKSGLPSDRFSAERTGGSVSTLTIQRTQQEDSAVYLCASSLGIMENQPQHFGDGTRLSIL.

This chain connects TRBV6-6 to TRBJ1-1, with D perhaps TRBD1 (6 bases). Trimming shortened V by 6 bases and J by 4 bases, and 9 bases separated the two germline ends. Germline lookup yields CDR1 MNHNY and CDR2 SVGAGI (reference sequence). The CDR3 consists of 12 residues. As DNA, the CDR3 is TGTGCCAGCAGACAGGGTGGCACTGAAGCTTTCTTT. Encoded protein: CASRQGGTEAFF.

CDR3 nucleotide sequence: TGTGCCAGCAGCTTCGACAGGGGGGAAGAGACCCAGTACTTC. Translation: CASSFDRGEETQYF. V gene TRBV7-9 combines with J gene TRBJ2-5; 9 bases match TRBD1. The trim removed 3 bases at V and 3 bases at J, leaving 2 bases unmatched. The CDR3 is made up of 14 amino acids. The V gene's germline CDR1 is SEHNR and CDR2 FQNEAQ (reference sequence).

The CDR3: CASSSPGRNTDTQYF. CDR3 in DNA: TGTGCCAGCAGCTCACCGGGACGCAACACAGATACGCAGTATTTT. V and J are TRBV5-6 and TRBJ2-3; D could derive from TRBD1 or TRBD2 (5 bases each). The CDR3 is made up of 15 amino acids. V lost 3 bases and J lost 2, with 13 bases in between. Germline V lookup: CDR1 SGHDT, CDR2 YYEEEE.

This chain uses TRBV5-6 with TRBJ1-1, with no clear D. V lost 4 bases and J 8 bases, leaving 12 bases between the germline ends. Germline CDR1 and CDR2: SGHDT and YYEEEE. The CDR3 runs 12 residues. In DNA, the CDR3 is TGTGCCAGCAGCGTTAACGGACTGGAAGCTTTCTTT. It specifies CASSVNGLEAFF.

Comments on this clone: Other DNA sequences of this sample code for an identical CDR3. The gene calls are TRBV29-1 and TRBJ2-7, with 7 bases that match TRBD1. The ends lost 4 bases at V and 3 bases at J; junction bases unmatched: 9. The CDR3 consists of 14 residues. Per germline, CDR1 SQVTM and CDR2 ANQGSEA. CDR3 amino acids: CSVGPRQGDYEQYF. CDR3 DNA: TGCAGCGTTGGGCCCAGACAGGGCGACTACGAGCAGTACTTC.

This sequence joins TRBV2 and TRBJ2-4; 7 nucleotides agree with TRBD1. The CDR3 totals 15 residues. Germline CDR1 is SNHLY and CDR2 is FYNNEI. The junction had 9 bases not matched to a gene; V was cut back by 8 bases and J by 2 bases. The CDR3 here is CASSRTGVTKNIQYF. The CDR3 nucleotides are TGTGCCAGCTCAAGAACAGGGGTAACCAAAAACATTCAGTACTTC.

The rearrangement uses TRBV4-3 and TRBJ1-5; weak D call: TRBD1 (5 bases). The germline V and J ends were trimmed by 4 bases and 6 bases, with 13 bases remaining between them. This CDR3 is 14 amino acids long. Per the germline V gene, CDR1 is LGHNA and CDR2 is YSLEER. CDR3 coding DNA: TGCGCCAGCAGCCCTGTGGTGGGGACTCAGCCCCAGCATTTT. This gives the protein CASSPVVGTQPQHF.

Only a few counts were recorded for this clone. V and J are TRBV7-2 and TRBJ2-5, with 7 bases matching TRBD2. CDR3 size: 15 residues. Germline values: CDR1 SGHTA, CDR2 FQGNSA. With 4 bases clipped from V and 2 bases from J, the junction kept 7 bases outside the gene matches. The DNA for the CDR3 is TGTGCCAGCAGCTCGGACGGGAGGCCTCAAGAGACCCAGTACTTC. Its protein product is CASSSDGRPQETQYF.

The genes are TRBV30 and TRBJ2-7, with D hard to call. The CDR3 runs 15 residues. Deletions cut 3 bases from V and 2 bases from J, with 17 bases between. The germline gives CDR1 GTSNPN, CDR2 SVGIG (reference sequence). As DNA, the CDR3 is TGTGCCTGGAGGAGCTCCCGCGGACGAACCTACGAGCAGTACTTC. As protein: CAWRSSRGRTYEQYF.

This chain connects TRBV30 to TRBJ1-3, with D perhaps TRBD1 (5 bases). The V gene's germline CDR1 is GTSNPN and CDR2 SVGIG (reference sequence). V lost 1 base to trimming and J lost 0 bases, with 7 bases between them. The CDR3 contains 14 residues. This chain's CDR3 is CAWSAGTSGNTIYF. The CDR3, as DNA: TGTGCCTGGAGTGCAGGGACCTCTGGAAACACCATATATTTT. The full variable domain, its missing parts supplied by reference TRBV30 and TRBJ1-3, is SQTIHQWPATLVQPVGSPLSLECTVEGTSNPNLYWYRQAAGRGLQLLFYSVGIGQISSEVPQNLSASRPQDRQFILSSKKLLLSDSGFYLCAWSAGTSGNTIYFGEGSWLTVV.

This clone has more than one count but fewer than ten. The chain joins TRBV25-1 to TRBJ2-2; TRBD2 agrees at 11 bases. Per the germline V gene, CDR1 is MGHDK and CDR2 is SYGVNS. V shed 8 bases and J 4 bases; nucleotides not matched to a gene: 6. This CDR3 comprises 15 residues. The CDR3 bases are TGTGCCAGCGGTATTCTAGCGGGGGGCACCGGGGAGCTGTTTTTT. This sequence encodes CASGILAGGTGELFF. The full variable domain, completed using reference TRBV25-1 and TRBJ2-2, is EADIYQTPRYLVIGTGKKITLECSQTMGHDKMYWYQQDPGMELHLIHYSYGVNSTEKGDLSSESTVSRIRTEHFPLTLESARPSHTSQYLCASGILAGGTGELFFGEGSRLTVL.